This T cell receptor (beta chain) was captured by sequencing in a study of T cell responses to AZD1222 COVID-19 vaccine. Overall study findings and caveats: Every sample of the repertoires postdated the peak T cell response. Of spike-specific TCRs, nearly half reportedly target regions left unmutated in variants.

With respect to this clone: Antigen specificity is unknown.

The method was immunoSEQ multiplex PCR; TCRdb's version includes in-frame clones alone and lacks a portion of them. The sample holds about 140,000 clones, about 88% seen once. Per germline, CDR1 DFQATT and CDR2 SNEGSKA (reference sequence). The CDR3 is 12 amino acids. Between the trimmed V and J ends, which lost 3 bases and 4 bases, there was a span of 9 bases. The clonotype comes from an adult who received the AZD1222 COVID-19 vaccine. The sequencing used peripheral blood, collected 28 days after the second AZD1222 dose. The V gene is TRBV20-1, the J gene TRBJ1-2; D is unclear. The CDR3 spells CSASIPSYGYTF. CDR3 in DNA: TGCAGTGCTAGTATTCCTAGCTATGGCTACACCTTC.